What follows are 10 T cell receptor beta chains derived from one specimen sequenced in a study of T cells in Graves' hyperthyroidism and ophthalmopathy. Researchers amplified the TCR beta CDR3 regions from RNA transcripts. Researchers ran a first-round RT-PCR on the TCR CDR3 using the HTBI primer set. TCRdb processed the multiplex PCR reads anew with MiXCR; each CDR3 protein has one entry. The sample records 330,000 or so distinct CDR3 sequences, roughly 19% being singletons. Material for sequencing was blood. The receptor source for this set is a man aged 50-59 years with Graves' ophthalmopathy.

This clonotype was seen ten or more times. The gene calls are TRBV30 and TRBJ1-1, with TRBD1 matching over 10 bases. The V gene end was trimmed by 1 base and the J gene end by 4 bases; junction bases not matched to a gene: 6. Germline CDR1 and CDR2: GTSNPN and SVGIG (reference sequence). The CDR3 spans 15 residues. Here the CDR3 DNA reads TGTGCCTGGAGTGAGGTGGGACAGGGGTTCACTGAAGCTTTCTTT. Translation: CAWSEVGQGFTEAFF.

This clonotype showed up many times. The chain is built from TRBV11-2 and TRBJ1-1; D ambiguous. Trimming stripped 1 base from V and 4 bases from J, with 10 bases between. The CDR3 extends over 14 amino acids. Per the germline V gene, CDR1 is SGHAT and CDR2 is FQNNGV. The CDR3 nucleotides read TGTGCCAGCAGCTTAGTTACAACCCCCACTGAAGCTTTCTTT. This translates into CASSLVTTPTEAFF.

The CDR3 loop reads CASSPGRNEQFF. In DNA, the CDR3 is TGTGCCAGCAGCCCAGGTCGCAATGAGCAGTTCTTC. The chain uses TRBV13 and TRBJ2-1; no definite D call. This CDR3 comprises 12 residues. The germline CDR1 and CDR2 sequences are PRHDT and FYEKMQ (reference sequence). Trimming shortened V by 5 bases and J by 6 bases, and 8 bases separated the two germline ends.

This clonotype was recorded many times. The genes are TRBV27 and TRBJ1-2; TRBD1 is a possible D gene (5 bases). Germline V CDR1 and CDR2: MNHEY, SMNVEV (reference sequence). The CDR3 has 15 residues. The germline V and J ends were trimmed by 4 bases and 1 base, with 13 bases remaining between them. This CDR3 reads CASSSFAGSNYGYTF. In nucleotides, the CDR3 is TGTGCCAGCAGTTCCTTCGCAGGGAGTAACTATGGCTACACCTTC.

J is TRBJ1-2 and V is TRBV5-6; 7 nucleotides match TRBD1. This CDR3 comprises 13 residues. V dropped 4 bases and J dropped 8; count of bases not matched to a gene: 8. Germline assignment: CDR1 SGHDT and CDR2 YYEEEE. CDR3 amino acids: CASSPDRRRGYTF. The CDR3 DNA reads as TGTGCCAGCAGCCCGGACAGGCGCCGGGGCTACACCTTC. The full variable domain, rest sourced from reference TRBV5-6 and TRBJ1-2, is DAGVTQSPTHLIKTRGQQVTLRCSPKSGHDTVSWYQQALGQGPQFIFQYYEEEERQRGNFPDRFSGHQFPNYSSELNVNALLLGDSALYLCASSPDRRRGYTFGSGTRLTVV.

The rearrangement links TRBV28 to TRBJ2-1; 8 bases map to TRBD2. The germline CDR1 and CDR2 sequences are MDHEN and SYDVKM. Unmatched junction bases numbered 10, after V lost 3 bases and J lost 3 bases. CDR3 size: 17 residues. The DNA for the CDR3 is TGTGCCAGCAGTTTTAGGTCGGGGGGGGCCTACTACAATGAGCAGTTCTTC. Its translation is CASSFRSGGAYYNEQFF.

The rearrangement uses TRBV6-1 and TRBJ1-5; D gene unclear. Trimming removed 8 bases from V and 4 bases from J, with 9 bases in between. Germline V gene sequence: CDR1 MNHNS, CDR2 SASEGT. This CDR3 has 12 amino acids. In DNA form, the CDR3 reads TGTGCCAGCGATCGACGTAATCAGCCCCAGCATTTT. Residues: CASDRRNQPQHF.

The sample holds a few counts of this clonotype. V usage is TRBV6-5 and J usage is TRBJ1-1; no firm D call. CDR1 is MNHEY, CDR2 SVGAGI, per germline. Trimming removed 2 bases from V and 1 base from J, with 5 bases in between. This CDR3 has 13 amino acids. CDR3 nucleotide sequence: TGTGCCAGCAGTTACGCAGCGAACACTGAAGCTTTCTTT. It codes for CASSYAANTEAFF.

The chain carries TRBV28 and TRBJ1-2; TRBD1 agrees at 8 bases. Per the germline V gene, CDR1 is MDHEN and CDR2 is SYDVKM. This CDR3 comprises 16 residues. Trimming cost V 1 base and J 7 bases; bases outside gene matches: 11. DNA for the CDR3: TGTGCCAGCAGTTTATCGCCCCGACAGGGGAGGGGTGGCTACACCTTC. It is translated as CASSLSPRQGRGGYTF.

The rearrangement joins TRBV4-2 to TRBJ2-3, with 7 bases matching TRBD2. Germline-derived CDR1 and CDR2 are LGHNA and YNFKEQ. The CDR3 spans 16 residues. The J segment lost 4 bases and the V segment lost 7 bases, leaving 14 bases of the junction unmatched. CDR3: CASTPEPSGGADTQYF. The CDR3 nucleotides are TGTGCCAGCACCCCGGAGCCTTCGGGAGGCGCAGATACGCAGTATTTT.